This record looks at one T cell receptor (beta chain) sequence and its context. This clonotype was seen a few times. Its antigen specificity is not known. No much larger clonotype is one base removed from it; base qualities were not supplied. For repertoire sequencing, TCR beta CDR3 regions were amplified from RNA transcripts. HTBI primers and the Qiagen OneStep RT-PCR kit were used in a first-round RT-PCR, which was followed by a second-round multiplex PCR, size selection and purification. Sequencing of the libraries was carried out on an Illumina HiSeq2000 in paired-end mode with 100 bp reads. As for the authors' bioinformatics: SOAPnuke was used to process the reads, throwing out any read that had adapters, had uncalled bases, had a mean Phred below 15, or lacked an exact constant-primer or identifier match. COPE v1.2.5 was used to merge high-quality paired reads. Each unique nucleotide sequence was treated as a clonotype, and MiTCR v1.1 was used to align the clonotypes to the IMGT TRB V, D and J references. Only V-J combinations with frequency above 0.0001 were analysed, covering approximately 99% of repertoires. For each V-J combination, a TCR clonal expansion and chaos score was defined as the ratio of F50 clonal expansion to chaos observed in the TCRdist matrix. Welch's t-statistics and random forest were used to reduce features to more than ten V-J combinations, which were fed into a naive Bayes classifier. Thyroid-blood repertoire similarity was quantified with the Morisita-Horn index. TCRdb ran its own pipeline on the public reads, namely fastp trimming at Q25 and MiXCR clone calling, and kept in-frame beta chains. Each record represents a unique CDR3 protein, reported with the most common genes and DNA among its rows. TCRdb's processing, not the study's, gives the V and J calls here. This sample is represented by some 1.1 million distinct CDR3 sequences; roughly 35% of them were singletons. The ten largest clonotypes hold around 10% of the sample.

The CDR3 measures 15 amino acids from cysteine to phenylalanine. Only CDR3 DNA is held: 45 bases, read in frame from base 1. Germline trimming: 0 bases from V, 1 base from J; junction bases outside gene matches: 5. For CDR1 and CDR2, the germline V gene (reference sequence) lists DFQATT and SNEGSKA. Hyperthyroidism patients were newly diagnosed, with disease duration under 2 months, and aged 18 to 65 years. Patients with other autoimmune diseases, uncontrolled infections, pregnancy or lactation were excluded from the study. Clinical symptoms, serum thyroxine, TRAb, thyroid ultrasound and orbital computed tomography were used for diagnosis. Total RNA was extracted with Trizol reagent and quality-checked on an Agilent 2100 Bioanalyzer. This sample was included in a study of Graves' ophthalmopathy and Graves' hyperthyroidism (dated by TCRdb to the late 2010s). Turning to the overall study: A patient counted as having stable hyperthyroidism if there was no progression to ophthalmopathy within 18 months of follow-up. The study used signatures of the TCR beta repertoire to tell Graves' ophthalmopathy apart from Graves' hyperthyroidism and to predict which patients would progress to ophthalmopathy. In total, some 130 blood samples were TCR-sequenced: 40 to 45 ophthalmopathy, about 75 hyperthyroidism and roughly 17 hyperthyroidism-to-ophthalmopathy patients. To explore V-J signatures that distinguish ophthalmopathy from hyperthyroidism, a discovery set of more than 90 patients was enrolled, made up of 43 with ophthalmopathy and some 58 with stable hyperthyroidism. An independent validation cohort comprised 18 hyperthyroidism patients and roughly 15 patients who later progressed from hyperthyroidism to ophthalmopathy. T-cell repertoires of thyroid tissue and blood were compared in several hyperthyroidism patients. Following sample collection, hyperthyroidism patients were given methimazole at a starting dose of 30 mg daily, and ophthalmopathy patients were given high-dose intravenous methylprednisolone.

The research as a whole found: In validation, the model predicted ophthalmopathy progression with more than 70% sensitivity and around 72% specificity; 12 predicted patients were CT-confirmed with GO in a median of around 6.5 months. No statistical method was used to set the sample size in advance, and the investigators knew which group each participant was assigned to. In cross-validation, the 13-signature model distinguished ophthalmopathy from stable hyperthyroidism with 85% to 90% sensitivity and 81.08% specificity, and in the test set the corresponding values were approximately 79% and 70%. Most expanded thyroid clonotypes with a frequency above 0.001 also appeared in blood, which suggests that blood repertoires may reflect the immune response in the thyroid.

Sequencing was carried out using peripheral blood or thyroid tissue (not recorded which). Here the chain combines TRBV20-1 and TRBJ2-5, with 7 bases matching TRBD1. The clonotype originates from an adult man with Graves' hyperthyroidism. The DNA sequence follows: TGCAGTGCTAGAGAGGTCCGACAGGGCCAAGAGACCCAGTACTTC. This is translated as CSAREVRQGQETQYF.